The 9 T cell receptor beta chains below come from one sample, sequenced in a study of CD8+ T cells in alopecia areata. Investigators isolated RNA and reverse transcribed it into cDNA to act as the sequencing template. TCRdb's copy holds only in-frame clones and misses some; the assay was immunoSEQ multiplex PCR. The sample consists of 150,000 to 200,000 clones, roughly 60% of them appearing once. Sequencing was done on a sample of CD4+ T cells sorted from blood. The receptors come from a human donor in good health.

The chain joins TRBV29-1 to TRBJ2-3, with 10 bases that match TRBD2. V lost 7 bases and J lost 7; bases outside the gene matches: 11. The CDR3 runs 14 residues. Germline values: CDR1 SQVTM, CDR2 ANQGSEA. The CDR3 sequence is CSARLAGGTNTQYF. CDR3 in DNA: TGCAGCGCAAGATTAGCGGGAGGAACGAATACGCAGTATTTT.

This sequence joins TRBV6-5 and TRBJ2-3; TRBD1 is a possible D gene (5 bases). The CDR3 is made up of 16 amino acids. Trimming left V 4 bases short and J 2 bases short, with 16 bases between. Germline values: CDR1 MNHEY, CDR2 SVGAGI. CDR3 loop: CASSWSRRGSTDTQYF. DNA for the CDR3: TGTGCCAGCAGTTGGTCGAGAAGGGGTTCCACAGATACGCAGTATTTT.

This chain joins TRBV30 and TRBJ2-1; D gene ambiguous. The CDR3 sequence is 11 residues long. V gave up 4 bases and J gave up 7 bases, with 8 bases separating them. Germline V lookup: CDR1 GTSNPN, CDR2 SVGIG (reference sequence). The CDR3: CAWNNENEQFF. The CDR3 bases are TGTGCCTGGAACAATGAGAATGAGCAGTTCTTC.

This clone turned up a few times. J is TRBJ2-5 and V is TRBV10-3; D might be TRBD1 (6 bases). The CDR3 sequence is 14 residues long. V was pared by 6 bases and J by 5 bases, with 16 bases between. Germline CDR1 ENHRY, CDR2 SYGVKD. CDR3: CAIRPGQTAETQYF. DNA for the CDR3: TGTGCCATCAGGCCGGGACAAACCGCGGAGACCCAGTACTTC.

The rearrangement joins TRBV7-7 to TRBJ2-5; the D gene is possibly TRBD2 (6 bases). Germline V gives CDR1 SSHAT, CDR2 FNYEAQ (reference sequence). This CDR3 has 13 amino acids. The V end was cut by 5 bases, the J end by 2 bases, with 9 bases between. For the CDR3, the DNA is TGTGCCAGCAGCCTGGGACTTCAAGAGACCCAGTACTTC. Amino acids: CASSLGLQETQYF.

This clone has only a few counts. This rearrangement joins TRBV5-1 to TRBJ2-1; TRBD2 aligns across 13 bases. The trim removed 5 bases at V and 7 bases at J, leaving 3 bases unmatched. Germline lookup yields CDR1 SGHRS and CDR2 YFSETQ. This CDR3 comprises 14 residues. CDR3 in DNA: TGCGCCAGCAGTCGGACTAGCGGGAGAAATGAGCAGTTCTTC. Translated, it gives CASSRTSGRNEQFF.

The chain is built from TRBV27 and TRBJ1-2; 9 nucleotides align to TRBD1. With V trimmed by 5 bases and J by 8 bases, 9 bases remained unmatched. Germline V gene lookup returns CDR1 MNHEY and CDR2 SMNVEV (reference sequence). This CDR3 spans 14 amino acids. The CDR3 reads CASSATQGAGGYTF. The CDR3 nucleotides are TGTGCCAGCAGTGCTACACAGGGGGCGGGGGGCTACACCTTC.

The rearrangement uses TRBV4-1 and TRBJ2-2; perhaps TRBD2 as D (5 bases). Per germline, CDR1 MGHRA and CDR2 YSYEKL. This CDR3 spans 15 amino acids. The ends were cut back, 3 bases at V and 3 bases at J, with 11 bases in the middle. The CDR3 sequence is CASSHRTDYTGELFF. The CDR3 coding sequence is TGCGCCAGCAGCCATCGGACGGACTACACCGGGGAGCTGTTTTTT.

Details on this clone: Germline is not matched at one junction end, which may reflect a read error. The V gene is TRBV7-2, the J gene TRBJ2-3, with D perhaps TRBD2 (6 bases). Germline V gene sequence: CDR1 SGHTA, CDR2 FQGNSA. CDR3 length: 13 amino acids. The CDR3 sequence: CASSLAHANTQYF. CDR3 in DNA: TGTGCCAGCAGCCTAGCGCATGCAAATACGCAGTATTTT.